This TCR beta chain emerged from a study of CD8 T cells in Susac syndrome (dated by TCRdb to between 2017 and 2020). General notes on the study: Whether CD8+ T cell activation and differentiation in Susac syndrome was antigen driven was tested using repertoire sequencing. Findings and caveats that apply to the study as a whole: The TCR sequencing and HLA analysis was acknowledged to have included a relatively small number of individuals.

The CDR1 and CDR2 encoded by the germline V gene are LGHNA and YSLEER. The CDR3 covers 14 residues, taking in both the cysteine and the phenylalanine. Just CDR3 DNA is preserved here, 42 bases in frame from base 1. Relative to germline, V is 0 bases shorter and J is 4 bases shorter, with 10 bases between their ends. Details on this clonotype: It has no known antigen specificity. No much larger clonotype is one base removed from it; base qualities were not supplied.

RNA was extracted using the RNeasy kit, and about 0.5 to 1 microgram was reverse transcribed with random hexamers. The immunoSEQ multiplex PCR assay, which covers 54 Vbeta and 13 Jbeta segments, was used to amplify TCR beta CDR3 regions. PCR amplification bias was corrected by using a synthetic template baseline for primer optimization and computational correction. As for how the authors treated the data: Reads were assigned to V, D and J genes according to IMGT and analyzed in immunoSEQ Analyzer, with only productive sequences retained. To calculate clonality, Shannon entropy was normalized by log2 of the number of productive unique sequences and then subtracted from one. For each patient and control, public and private clones were evaluated within the 100 most prevalent clones. Clones were defined as Susac-specific when absent from the healthy and MS cohorts, from 1052 published viral clones and from other ImmuneACCESS disease sequences. TCRdb cleaned the public reads at Q25 with fastp, built clones with MiXCR and kept in-frame beta chains. For every CDR3 protein sequence, its rows merge into one entry that carries the most common genes and DNA. In this record, the V and J calls reflect TCRdb's handling and not the investigators' own analysis. The sample has approximately 120,000 distinct CDR3 sequences on record, around 95% of them singletons. 0.075% to 0.1% of the sample is in the top ten clones.

Peripheral blood CD8+ and CD4+ T cells from healthy donors, Susac syndrome patients and multiple sclerosis patients were profiled using high-throughput TCR beta sequencing. Healthy donors were included as age- and sex-matched controls. Bulk CD8+ and CD4+ T cells were purified magnetically by negative isolation, whereas CD8+ TEMRA cells were enriched by FACS. Blood was drawn into EDTA tubes, processed within 24 hours, and PBMCs were isolated by density gradient centrifugation. PBMCs intended for TCR sequencing were cryopreserved in liquid nitrogen and thawed later in a water bath at 37 degrees C. The sorted or isolated CD4+, CD8+ and CD8+ TEMRA cells reached a purity of at least 90%.

In this chain, TRBV4-3 is recombined with TRBJ2-7; D gene: possibly TRBD2, on 6 matching bases. The TCR originated in a human donor in good health. The sample taken for sequencing was CD4+ T cells from PBMCs. The encoded CDR3 is CASSQDSLAYEQYF. The nucleotide sequence reads TGCGCCAGCAGCCAAGATTCCCTAGCGTACGAGCAGTACTTC.